This T cell receptor beta chain comes out of a study of human T cells and chemical hapten exposure. As for the study in general: During the roughly 23-week study period, patients had diphenylcyclopropenone applied to the scalp every week. The patients, most of them female, presented with alopecia areata, totalis or universalis. Study-wide points: Counts of expanded TCRs (at PT1) showed a positive correlation with patch test score.

MiXCR, applied by TCRdb to the RACE reads, yields one record per CDR3 protein. The data show roughly 380,000 distinct CDR3 sequences, nearly 6.5% seen once. The time point here: patch test 2, 6 weeks after DPC sensitization. Specified treatment: therapeutic diphenylcyclopropenone sensitization with weekly scalp DPC. It was unfractionated whole blood from which total RNA was extracted. Germline loops: CDR1 LGHNT, CDR2 FRNRAP. The CDR3 is 19 amino acids. Trimming at V came to 5 bases and at J to 1 base, leaving 18 bases not matched to a gene. Ten or more counts support this clonotype. The antigen remains unidentified.

The sequencing here drew on whole blood, taken in connection with sensitization to the hapten diphenylcyclopropenone (DPC). The origin of this receptor is a woman aged 18-29 years with alopecia areata. Some clones in this sample may be carry-over from other donors' samples. The chain recombines TRBV12-5 with TRBJ1-2; 8 bases align to TRBD1. The CDR3 bases are TGTGCTAGTGGTCCAACCGGACAGGGAAAGCCCTACTATAACTATGGCTACACCTTC. Its protein is CASGPTGQGKPYYNYGYTF.